The entry below gives a single T cell receptor beta chain sequence along with its context. Sequencing used immunoSEQ multiplex PCR; TCRdb keeps in-frame clones, though not all of them. Among roughly 550,000 clones listed, around three quarters were seen once. The data belong to a study of shared T cell receptors in the human thymus. These sequences were also reported in another study, on human thymus T cells. According to that study: Gene usage for V and J segments appeared biased in thymic and blood repertoires.

The sample taken for sequencing was thymocytes. This receptor was identified in a boy under two years old with a congenital heart defect.

The CDR3 loop reads CASSLVFRARGPANTGELFF. The CDR3 nucleotides are TGTGCCAGCAGCTTGGTATTTAGGGCCAGGGGGCCCGCGAACACCGGGGAGCTGTTTTTT. The V gene is TRBV5-8, the J gene TRBJ2-2; 8 bases agree with TRBD1. Germline lookup yields CDR1 SGHTS and CDR2 YDEGEE. The trim removed 0 bases at V and 0 bases at J, leaving 13 bases unmatched. This CDR3 is 20 amino acids long.